Following are 13 T cell receptor beta chains from one sample sequenced in a study of blood T cell repertoires in COVID-19. Some clones are missing from TCRdb's copy, which holds only in-frame ones; the method was immunoSEQ multiplex PCR. The top ten clones hold approximately 11% of a sample with over 200,000 clones, about 90% of them seen once. The sequenced sample was PBMCs or T cells enriched from blood (not recorded which). These receptors all come from a man aged 25 to 40 who had recovered from COVID-19.

The chain uses TRBV9 and TRBJ1-1; D is ambiguous. The V gene's germline CDR1 is SGDLS and CDR2 YYNGEE. This CDR3 has 14 residues. Trimming took 2 bases from V and 1 from J, leaving 9 bases between them. For the CDR3, the DNA is TGTGCCAGCAGCGTGGCTCAGGCGAACACTGAAGCTTTCTTT. Residues: CASSVAQANTEAFF. Full variable domain (outside the CDR3, taken from reference TRBV9 and TRBJ1-1): DSGVTQTPKHLITATGQRVTLRCSPRSGDLSVYWYQQSLDQGLQFLIQYYNGEERAKGNILERFSAQQFPDLHSELNLSSLELGDSALYFCASSVAQANTEAFFGQGTRLTVV.

The chain joins TRBV6-5 to TRBJ1-4; 7 nucleotides agree with TRBD1. CDR3 size: 13 residues. V dropped 7 bases and J dropped 8; count of bases not matched to a gene: 7. Germline CDR1 MNHEY, CDR2 SVGAGI. Written as DNA, the CDR3 is TGTGCCAGCATCGACAGGGTAGGAGAAAAACTGTTTTTT. This codes for CASIDRVGEKLFF.

The genes are TRBV10-1 and TRBJ2-1; D possibly corresponds to TRBD1 (7 bases). Germline CDR1 is WNHNN and CDR2 is SYGVQD (reference sequence). The CDR3 sequence is 11 residues long. The V end was cut by 10 bases, the J end by 9 bases, with 13 bases between. This CDR3 is CATTQGGEQFF. CDR3 DNA sequence: TGCGCCACCACTCAGGGGGGTGAGCAGTTCTTC.

The chain carries TRBV6-5 and TRBJ1-6, with a tentative D call TRBD1 (6 bases). Looked up from germline, CDR1 is MNHEY and CDR2 is SVGAGI. V was pared by 6 bases and J by 6 bases, with 15 bases between. The CDR3 loop spans 15 amino acids. DNA for the CDR3: TGTGCCAGCAGCCGGCGACAGGACTCTAATTCACCCCTCCACTTT. It codes for CASSRRQDSNSPLHF.

The chain employs TRBV3-1 (or the pseudogene TRBV3-2) and TRBJ1-2; D might be TRBD1 (6 bases). The CDR3 spans 15 residues. Trimming cost V 3 bases and J 4 bases, with 15 bases left between them. Germline values: CDR1 LGHDT, CDR2 YNNKEL (reference sequence). The CDR3: CASSHGSGASYGYTF. CDR3 DNA: TGTGCCAGCAGCCACGGCTCAGGGGCCAGCTATGGCTACACCTTC.

This clone was found once. This chain links TRBV5-4 with TRBJ1-2, with 7 bases identical to TRBD1. The trim removed 2 bases at V and 2 bases at J, leaving 6 bases unmatched. This CDR3 spans 15 amino acids. The germline gives CDR1 SGHNT, CDR2 YYREEE (reference sequence). CDR3 residues: CASSLGGTMNYGYTF. The CDR3 region has the DNA TGTGCCAGCAGCTTAGGGGGCACCATGAACTATGGCTACACCTTC.

As DNA, the CDR3 is TGTGCCAGCAGCGGCCGCTGGGGCTTGGGCAGGGTTTCCTACGAGCAGTACTTC. This translates into CASSGRWGLGRVSYEQYF. The chain employs TRBV11-2 and TRBJ2-7; D possibly corresponds to TRBD1 (5 bases). CDR1 is SGHAT and CDR2 is FQNNGV in the germline V gene. The length of the CDR3 is 18 residues. V dropped 5 bases and J dropped 1 base, with 24 bases sitting between them.

About this clone itself: A read error may account for a junction end that differs from germline. This chain uses TRBV6-5 with TRBJ1-6; 10 bases are shared with TRBD1. In germline, CDR1 is MNHEY, CDR2 SVGAGI. The CDR3 has 13 residues. The CDR3 reads CASTGTDRGRFLF. DNA of the CDR3: TGTGCCAGCACCGGCACGGACAGGGGGAGATTCCTCTTT.

This chain links TRBV5-1 with TRBJ1-6, with TRBD1 matching 10 bases. Unmatched junction bases numbered 5, after V lost 4 bases and J lost 7 bases. The CDR3 has 15 residues. Germline-derived CDR1 and CDR2 are SGHRS and YFSETQ. This CDR3 reads CASSLTGGQNSPLHF. CDR3 DNA: TGCGCCAGCAGCCTGACAGGGGGCCAGAATTCACCCCTCCACTTT.

This chain joins TRBV7-8 and TRBJ1-6; D not resolved. With 5 bases removed from V and 13 bases from J, the gap between germline ends came to 9 bases. The CDR3 has 11 residues. Germline CDR1 reads SGHVS; CDR2 reads FQNEAQ. CDR3 in amino acids: CASSLEGPLHF. The CDR3 DNA reads TGTGCCAGCAGCCTCGAGGGTCCCCTCCACTTT. Supplemented by reference TRBV7-8 and TRBJ1-6, the full variable domain reads GAGVSQSPRYKVAKRGQDVALRCDPISGHVSLFWYQQALGQGPEFLTYFQNEAQLDKSGLPSDRFFAERPEGSVSTLKIQRTQQEDSAVYLCASSLEGPLHFGNGTRLTVT.

The chain couples TRBV19 to TRBJ1-6, with 10 bases aligning to TRBD1. The CDR3 totals 15 residues. CDR1 and CDR2 from the germline V gene are LNHDA and SQIVND (reference sequence). J lost 7 bases, V lost 5 bases, and 5 bases had no gene match. CDR3 region: CASSHPGQGNSPLHF. CDR3 in DNA: TGTGCCAGTAGTCACCCGGGACAGGGGAATTCACCCCTCCACTTT.

J is TRBJ2-2 and V is TRBV4-1; D not resolved. In germline, CDR1 is MGHRA, CDR2 YSYEKL. Trimming cost V 4 bases and J 0 bases, with 12 bases left between them. This CDR3 comprises 16 residues. The DNA of the CDR3 is TGCGCCAGCAGCCGATTGGGCGAATCGAACACCGGGGAGCTGTTTTTT. This gives the protein CASSRLGESNTGELFF.

V usage is TRBV18 and J usage is TRBJ2-2; the match to TRBD1 covers 8 bases. From germline, CDR1 is KGHSH and CDR2 LQKENI. The CDR3 contains 15 residues. With V trimmed by 4 bases and J by 4 bases, 5 bases remained unmatched. The CDR3 sequence is CASSQRTGSTGELFF. The DNA for the CDR3 is TGTGCCAGCTCACAGAGGACAGGGAGCACCGGGGAGCTGTTTTTT.